This TCR beta chain was sequenced during a study of tumor and adjacent non-tumor tissue in lung cancer. The study, taken as a whole, reports: TCR diversity was significantly greater in tumor than normal lung tissue.

Deletions cut 6 bases from V and 6 bases from J, with 11 bases between. The length of the CDR3 is 13 residues. TCRbeta libraries were built with three rounds of nested PCR, modified from ARM-PCR. TCRdb reprocessed the multiplex PCR reads via MiXCR and lists one record per CDR3 protein. The sample has about 85,000 distinct CDR3 sequences, approximately 57% seen once. In its sample, this clonotype is medium-sized (0.01 to 0.1%). Its antigen is unknown. No cell sorting was done before RNA was extracted from the tissue. Chemotherapy-naive patients with new lung cancer underwent thoracic surgery in China, August–November 2014.

The rearrangement links TRBV12-3 or TRBV12-4 to TRBJ2-2; maybe TRBD1 (5 bases). Material for sequencing was lung tumor tissue. The receptor was derived from a man aged 65 to 79 with non-small cell lung cancer. CDR3 sequence reads: CASSRVRAGELFF. In nucleotides, the CDR3 is TGTGCCAGCAGCAGGGTTCGCGCCGGGGAGCTGTTTTTT.